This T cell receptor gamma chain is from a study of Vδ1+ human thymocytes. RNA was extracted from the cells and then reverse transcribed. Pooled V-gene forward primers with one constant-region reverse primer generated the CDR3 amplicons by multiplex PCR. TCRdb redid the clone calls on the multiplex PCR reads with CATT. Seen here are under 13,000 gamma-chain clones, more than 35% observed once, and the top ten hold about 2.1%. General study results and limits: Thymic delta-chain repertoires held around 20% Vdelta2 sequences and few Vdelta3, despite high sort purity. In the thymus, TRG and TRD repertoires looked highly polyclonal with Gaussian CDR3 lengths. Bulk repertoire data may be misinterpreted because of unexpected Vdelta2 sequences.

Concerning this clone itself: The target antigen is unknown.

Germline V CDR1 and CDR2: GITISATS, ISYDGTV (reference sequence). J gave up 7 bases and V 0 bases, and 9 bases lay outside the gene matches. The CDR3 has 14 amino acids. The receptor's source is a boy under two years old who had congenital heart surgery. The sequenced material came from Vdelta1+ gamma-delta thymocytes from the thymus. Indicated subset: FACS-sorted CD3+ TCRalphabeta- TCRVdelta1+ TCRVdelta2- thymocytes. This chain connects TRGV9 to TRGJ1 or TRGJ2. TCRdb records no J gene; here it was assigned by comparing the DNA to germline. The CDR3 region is CALWEVLSEYKKLF. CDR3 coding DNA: TGTGCCTTGTGGGAGGTGCTATCTGAGTATAAGAAACTCTTT.